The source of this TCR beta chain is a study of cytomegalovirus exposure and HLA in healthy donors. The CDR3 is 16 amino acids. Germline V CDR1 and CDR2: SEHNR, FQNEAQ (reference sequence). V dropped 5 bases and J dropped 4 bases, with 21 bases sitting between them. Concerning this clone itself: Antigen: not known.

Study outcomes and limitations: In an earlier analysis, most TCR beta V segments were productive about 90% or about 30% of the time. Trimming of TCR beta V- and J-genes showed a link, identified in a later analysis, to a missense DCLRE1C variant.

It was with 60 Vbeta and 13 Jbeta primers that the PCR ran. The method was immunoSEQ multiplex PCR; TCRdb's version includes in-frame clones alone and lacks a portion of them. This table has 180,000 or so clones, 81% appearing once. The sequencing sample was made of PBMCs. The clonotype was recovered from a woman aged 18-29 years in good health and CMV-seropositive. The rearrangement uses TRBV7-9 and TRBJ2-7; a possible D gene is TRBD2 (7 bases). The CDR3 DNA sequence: TGTGCCAGCAGCCGTGGGCGCGGGGGCCCCCGGTACGAGCAGTACTTC. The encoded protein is CASSRGRGGPRYEQYF. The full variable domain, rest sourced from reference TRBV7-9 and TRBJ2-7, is DTGVSQNPRHKITKRGQNVTFRCDPISEHNRLYWYRQTLGQGPEFLTYFQNEAQLEKSRLLSDRFSAERPKGSFSTLEIQRTEQGDSAMYLCASSRGRGGPRYEQYFGPGTRLTVT.